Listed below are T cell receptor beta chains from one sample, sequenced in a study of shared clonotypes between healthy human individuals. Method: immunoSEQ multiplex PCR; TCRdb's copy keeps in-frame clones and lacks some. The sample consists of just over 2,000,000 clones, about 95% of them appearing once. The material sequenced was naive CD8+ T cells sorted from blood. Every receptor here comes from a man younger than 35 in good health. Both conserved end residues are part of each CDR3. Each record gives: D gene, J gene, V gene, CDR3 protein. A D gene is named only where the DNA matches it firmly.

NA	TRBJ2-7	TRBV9	CASSVGAFYEQYF
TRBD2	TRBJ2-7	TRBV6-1	CASSTLLAGSYEQYF
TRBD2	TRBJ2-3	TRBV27	CASSSLAGGTDTQYF
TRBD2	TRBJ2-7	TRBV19	CASTSGAGGPYEQYF
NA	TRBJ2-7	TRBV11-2	CASSSTAGAYEQYF
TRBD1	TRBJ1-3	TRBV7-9	CASAPWDRGLASGNTIYF
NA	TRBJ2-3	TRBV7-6	CASSLARSPLTDTQYF
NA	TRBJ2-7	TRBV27	CASSFSAGHTYEQYF
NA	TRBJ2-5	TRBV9	CASSPGHGFQETQYF
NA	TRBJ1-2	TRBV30	CAWRGIRVGYTF
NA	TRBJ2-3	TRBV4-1	CASSQDTQYF
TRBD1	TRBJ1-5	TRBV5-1	CASSLDGQGHNQPQHF
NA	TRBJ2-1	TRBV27	CASSPRATGNEQFF
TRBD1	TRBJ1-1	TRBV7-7	CASSFQGQGGGWTEAFF
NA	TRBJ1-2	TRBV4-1	CASSQERVGRGYGYTF
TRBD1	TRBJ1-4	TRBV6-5	CASSYNRGDEKLFF
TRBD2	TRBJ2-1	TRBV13	CASSLGLAGSIEQFF
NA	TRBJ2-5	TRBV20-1	CSARDVETQYF
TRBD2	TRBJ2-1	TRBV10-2	CASRAGDYNEQFF
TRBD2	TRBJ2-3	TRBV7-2	CASSVGRPGLSTDTQYF
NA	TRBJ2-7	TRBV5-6	CASSWGDYEQYF
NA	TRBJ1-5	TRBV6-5	CASSYVQDSNQPQHF
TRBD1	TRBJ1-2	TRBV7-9	CASSTQGQADYGYTF
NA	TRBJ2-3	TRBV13	CASSPSPGSTDTQYF
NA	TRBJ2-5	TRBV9	CASSSTGGETQYF
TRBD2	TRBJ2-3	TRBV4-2	CASSQKGGGARDTQYF